Below are 21 T cell receptor beta chains sequenced from a single sample in a study of identical twins. TCRdb itself ran the 5' RACE reads through MiXCR, one entry per CDR3 protein. The top ten clones hold about an eighth of a sample with some 760,000 distinct CDR3 sequences, 15% to 20% of them seen once. The same data also went into a second study, on T cells expressing NK-cell markers.

Sequenced: PBMCs. These receptors were taken from a woman between 18 and 30 years old in good health.

This clonotype has a handful of counts. The chain employs TRBV5-1 and TRBJ1-1; 8 nucleotides line up with TRBD1. This CDR3 has 13 amino acids. Germline trimming cut 10 bases from V and 0 bases from J; bases unmatched to any gene: 5. CDR1 is SGHRS and CDR2 is YFSETQ in the germline V gene. The CDR3 nucleotides are TGCGCCTCGGGACAGGAAATGAACACTGAAGCTTTCTTT. Its translation: CASGQEMNTEAFF.

The chain joins TRBV20-1 to TRBJ2-1; 8 bases are a match to TRBD2. V shed 0 bases and J 6 bases; nucleotides not matched to a gene: 10. Germline values: CDR1 DFQATT, CDR2 SNEGSKA (reference sequence). This CDR3 has 16 residues. The CDR3 coding sequence is TGCAGTGCTAGAGATCCTGCCGGGGGGGCAGGCAATGAGCAGTTCTTC. This gives the protein CSARDPAGGAGNEQFF.

The gene calls are TRBV4-3 and TRBJ1-5; D is undetermined. Trimming took off 0 bases at V and 4 bases at J, with 4 bases between the two ends. The CDR3 is made up of 13 amino acids. The germline gives CDR1 LGHNA, CDR2 YSLEER. CDR3 DNA sequence: TGCGCCAGCAGCCAAGATTTTAATCAGCCCCAGCATTTT. Translation gives CASSQDFNQPQHF.

The chain employs TRBV20-1 and TRBJ2-7; D uncertain. The germline gives CDR1 DFQATT, CDR2 SNEGSKA (reference sequence). The CDR3 loop spans 14 amino acids. V lost 2 bases and J lost 3, with 14 bases in between. CDR3 sequence (DNA): TGCAGTGCTAGACCCCGAGGTTCTTTCTACGAGCAGTACTTC. Translated, it gives CSARPRGSFYEQYF.

V usage is TRBV5-5 and J usage is TRBJ2-5; 7 nucleotides line up with TRBD1. The CDR3 has 14 amino acids. Per the germline V gene, CDR1 is SGHKS and CDR2 is YYEKEE (reference sequence). V dropped 4 bases and J dropped 5; count of bases not matched to a gene: 8. The CDR3: CASSQRQGFETQYF. Written as DNA, the CDR3 is TGTGCCAGCAGCCAAAGACAGGGTTTCGAGACCCAGTACTTC.

A single count supports this clonotype. This chain uses TRBV7-9 with TRBJ2-2; D remains unclear. V lost 3 bases and J 7 bases, leaving 3 bases between the germline ends. Germline V gives CDR1 SEHNR, CDR2 FQNEAQ (reference sequence). This CDR3 has 11 amino acids. The CDR3 region is CASSFYGELFF. DNA of the CDR3: TGTGCCAGCAGCTTCTACGGGGAGCTGTTTTTT.

The chain has TRBV11-2 and TRBJ2-3, with a tentative D call TRBD2 (6 bases). From germline, CDR1 is SGHAT and CDR2 FQNNGV. The CDR3 covers 16 residues. Trimming stripped 5 bases from V and 2 bases from J, with 17 bases between. CDR3 sequence (DNA): TGTGCCAGCAGCCCTACCCCCCGGGGGACCACAGATACGCAGTATTTT. Translated: CASSPTPRGTTDTQYF.

This clonotype was counted between two and nine times. This chain uses TRBV29-1 with TRBJ2-7, with D hard to call. V shed 4 bases and J shed 3 bases, with 7 bases lying between them. Per germline, CDR1 SQVTM and CDR2 ANQGSEA. There are 11 residues in the CDR3. Here the CDR3 reads CSVGIDYEQYF. In DNA, the CDR3 is TGCAGCGTTGGTATAGACTACGAGCAGTACTTC.

CDR3 protein: CASSPGGKVEAFF. The CDR3 region has the DNA TGTGCCAGCAGCCCGGGGGGGAAAGTTGAAGCTTTCTTT. The V and J genes are TRBV5-5 and TRBJ1-1, with D possibly being TRBD1 (5 bases). Between the trimmed V and J ends, which lost 4 bases and 7 bases, there was a span of 14 bases. This CDR3 comprises 13 residues. CDR1 and CDR2 (germline): SGHKS, YYEKEE (reference sequence). Based on the CDR3 plus reference TRBV5-5 and TRBJ1-1, the full variable domain is DAGVTQSPTHLIKTRGQQVTLRCSPISGHKSVSWYQQVLGQGPQFIFQYYEKEERGRGNFPDRFSARQFPNYSSELNVNALLLGDSALYLCASSPGGKVEAFFGQGTRLTVV.

The rearrangement links TRBV6-1 to TRBJ2-1; the D gene is possibly TRBD1 (6 bases). This CDR3 is built from 16 residues. Germline-derived CDR1 and CDR2 are MNHNS and SASEGT. V was shortened by 6 bases and J by 2 bases, with 17 bases between the two germline ends. CDR3 coding DNA: TGTGCCAGCAGCCCTGGGCAGGGGCCGGCCTACAATGAGCAGTTCTTC. As protein: CASSPGQGPAYNEQFF.

The table lists this clonotype with many counts. V is TRBV20-1 and J is TRBJ1-1; 7 bases map to TRBD1. Trimming cost V 5 bases and J 10 bases; bases outside gene matches: 7. The CDR3 loop spans 11 amino acids. CDR1 DFQATT and CDR2 SNEGSKA come from the germline V gene (reference sequence). The CDR3 bases are TGCAGTGCTGAGGAACAGGGGAGAGCTTTCTTT. Translated, it gives CSAEEQGRAFF.

This clonotype was seen ten or more times. The V and J genes are TRBV12-3 or TRBV12-4 and TRBJ1-2; D might be TRBD1 (5 bases). The CDR3 extends over 13 amino acids. The germline V and J ends were trimmed by 3 bases and 4 bases, with 9 bases remaining between them. The CDR3 nucleotides are TGTGCCAGCAGTTTTGGACAACTCTATGGCTACACCTTC. It codes for CASSFGQLYGYTF.

The chain couples TRBV20-1 to TRBJ2-7, with TRBD2 identical over 9 bases. The CDR3 runs 15 residues. V trimming: 6 bases; J trimming: 2 bases; junction bases outside the gene matches: 11. The germline gives CDR1 DFQATT, CDR2 SNEGSKA (reference sequence). CDR3 DNA sequence: TGCAGTGCCTCCGAGGGAGCGGGAGGTACCTACGAGCAGTACTTC. Its translation is CSASEGAGGTYEQYF.

This clonotype was found a few times. CDR3 nucleotides: TGTGCCATCAAACAGAGCTATGGCTACACCTTC. Residues: CAIKQSYGYTF. This chain connects TRBV10-3 to TRBJ1-2, with D uncertain. Per germline, CDR1 ENHRY and CDR2 SYGVKD. This CDR3 is 11 amino acids long. Trimming shortened V by 7 bases and J by 4 bases, and 7 bases separated the two germline ends.

The chain joins TRBV11-3 to TRBJ2-7; perhaps TRBD2 as D (5 bases). This CDR3 is 14 amino acids long. Germline V lookup: CDR1 SGHNT, CDR2 YENEEA. The V end was cut by 1 base, the J end by 9 bases, with 16 bases between. The CDR3, as DNA: TGTGCCAGCAGCTTAGGGCGGGCGGTTTTCGCGCAGTACTTC. Encoded protein: CASSLGRAVFAQYF.

The chain is built from TRBV9 and TRBJ2-5; 15 bases are a match to TRBD2. This CDR3 is 18 amino acids long. Unmatched junction bases numbered 8, after V lost 0 bases and J lost 5 bases. Germline lookup yields CDR1 SGDLS and CDR2 YYNGEE. DNA of the CDR3: TGTGCCAGCAGCGTAGGGACTAGCGGGGGGGCCGTGGTTGAGACCCAGTACTTC. Translated, it gives CASSVGTSGGAVVETQYF.

The chain joins TRBV5-5 to TRBJ2-7; 10 positions agree with TRBD2. Losses at the gene ends were 2 bases for V and 7 bases for J; bases not matched to a gene: 9. Per the germline V gene, CDR1 is SGHKS and CDR2 is YYEKEE (reference sequence). This CDR3 is built from 15 residues. The CDR3 sequence is CASSLRTSGLREQYF. CDR3 bases: TGTGCCAGCAGCTTACGGACTAGCGGCCTACGAGAGCAGTACTTC.

The chain has TRBV20-1 and TRBJ1-5; D is perhaps TRBD1 (6 bases). CDR1 and CDR2 (germline): DFQATT, SNEGSKA (reference sequence). Trimming removed 6 bases from V and 6 bases from J, with 15 bases in between. This CDR3 is 13 amino acids long. The CDR3 bases are TGCAGTGCCCTATGGGGGGGCCTTCAGCCCCAGCATTTT. It yields the protein CSALWGGLQPQHF.

The rearrangement joins TRBV5-1 to TRBJ2-7, with 9 nucleotides matching TRBD2. After removal of 4 bases from V and 3 bases from J, the junction contained 5 bases not matched to a gene. CDR3 length equals 14 residues. Germline CDR1 SGHRS, CDR2 YFSETQ. The CDR3 DNA sequence: TGCGCCAGCAGCGCGGGACTAGCTAGCTACGAGCAGTACTTC. This codes for CASSAGLASYEQYF.

This clonotype has only a few counts. The chain uses TRBV7-9 and TRBJ2-3, with D uncertain. Trimming took 10 bases from V and 0 from J, leaving 14 bases between them. This CDR3 spans 14 amino acids. The V gene's germline CDR1 is SEHNR and CDR2 FQNEAQ (reference sequence). The CDR3 DNA reads as TGTGCCACCCAGGCGGTCTCTAGCACAGATACGCAGTATTTT. Translated: CATQAVSSTDTQYF.

This chain links TRBV20-1 with TRBJ2-1, with D perhaps TRBD2 (5 bases). V was trimmed by 3 bases and J by 6 bases, leaving 12 bases between them. The CDR3 is 13 residues long. Germline CDR1 reads DFQATT; CDR2 reads SNEGSKA (reference sequence). The CDR3 reads CSASSGSLNEQFF. As DNA, the CDR3 is TGCAGTGCTAGTTCGGGGAGCCTCAATGAGCAGTTCTTC.